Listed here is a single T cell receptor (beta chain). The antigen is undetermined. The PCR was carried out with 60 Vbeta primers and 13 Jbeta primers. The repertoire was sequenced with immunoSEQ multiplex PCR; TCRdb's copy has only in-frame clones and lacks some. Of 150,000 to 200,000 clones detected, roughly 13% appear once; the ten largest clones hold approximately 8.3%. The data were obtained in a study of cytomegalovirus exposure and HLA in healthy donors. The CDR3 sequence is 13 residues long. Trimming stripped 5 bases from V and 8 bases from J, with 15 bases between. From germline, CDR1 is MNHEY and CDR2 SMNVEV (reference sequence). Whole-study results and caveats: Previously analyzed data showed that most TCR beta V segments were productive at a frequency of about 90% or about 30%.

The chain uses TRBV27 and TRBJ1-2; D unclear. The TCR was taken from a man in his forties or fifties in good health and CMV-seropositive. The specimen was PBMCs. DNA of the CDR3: TGTGCCAGCAGTCAACTATCCGTTGGGGGCTACACCTTC. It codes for CASSQLSVGGYTF.